One sample yielded the 30 T cell receptor beta chains listed below, sequenced in a study of tumor-infiltrating lymphocytes in localized non-small cell lung cancer. Produced via immunoSEQ multiplex PCR; TCRdb's table is partial and in-frame only. Found here are under 3,000 clones, 55% to 65% of them singletons; the top ten hold roughly 9.7%. Sequencing input: uninvolved lung tissue not adjacent to the tumor. The origin of the receptors is a human donor with non-small cell lung cancer.

The chain employs TRBV30 and TRBJ1-2; 8 bases fit TRBD1. This CDR3 has 14 residues. J lost 2 bases, V lost 2 bases, and 4 bases had no gene match. Germline CDR1 GTSNPN, CDR2 SVGIG (reference sequence). The chain's CDR3 is CAWSSQGANYGYTF. The CDR3 bases are TGTGCCTGGAGTAGCCAGGGGGCGAACTATGGCTACACCTTC.

This chain connects TRBV4-2 to TRBJ2-7; TRBD2 aligns across 7 bases. The CDR3 sequence is 14 residues long. Losses at the gene ends were 5 bases for V and 6 bases for J; bases not matched to a gene: 10. Germline lookup yields CDR1 LGHNA and CDR2 YNFKEQ. CDR3 sequence (DNA): TGTGCCAGCAGCACACGGACTAGATCGGGCGAGCAGTACTTC. Protein product: CASSTRTRSGEQYF.

This clone appeared once. CDR3 in amino acids: CASSEAAGGPTDTQYF. The DNA of the CDR3 is TGTGCCAGCAGTGAAGCGGCGGGAGGGCCGACAGATACGCAGTATTTT. The rearrangement uses TRBV6-1 and TRBJ2-3; 9 bases are a match to TRBD2. CDR3 length: 16 amino acids. The V gene's germline CDR1 is MNHNS and CDR2 SASEGT. V shed 0 bases, J shed 3 bases, and the junction held 4 bases outside the gene matches.

V gene TRBV9 combines with J gene TRBJ2-3, with 8 bases matching TRBD2. The CDR3 contains 15 residues. Germline loops: CDR1 SGDLS, CDR2 YYNGEE. Losses at the gene ends were 0 bases for V and 6 bases for J; bases not matched to a gene: 6. CDR3 amino acids: CASSVESSGKDTQYF. As DNA, the CDR3 is TGTGCCAGCAGCGTAGAGAGTAGCGGGAAGGATACGCAGTATTTT.

CDR3 sequence: CACPLDGRTSNVLTF. The CDR3 nucleotides read TGTGCCTGCCCCTTGGACGGCAGGACTTCCAACGTCCTGACTTTC. The chain has TRBV30 and TRBJ2-6; maybe TRBD2 (5 bases). Trimming took 6 bases from V and 8 from J, leaving 20 bases between them. Per the germline V gene, CDR1 is GTSNPN and CDR2 is SVGIG (reference sequence). CDR3 length: 15 amino acids.

V usage is TRBV9 and J usage is TRBJ2-1, with a possible D match to TRBD2 (5 bases). Germline CDR1 is SGDLS and CDR2 is YYNGEE. The CDR3 is 15 amino acids. Trimming left V 1 base short and J 6 bases short, with 14 bases between. The CDR3 bases are TGTGCCAGCAGCGTACCCCCGGACTTCCCCAATGAGCAGTTCTTC. Its translation is CASSVPPDFPNEQFF.

The chain couples TRBV7-6 to TRBJ2-2, with D perhaps matching TRBD1 or TRBD2 (5 bases each). From germline, CDR1 is SGHVS and CDR2 FNYEAQ. The CDR3 is 19 amino acids. The V end lost 5 bases, the J end lost 3 bases, and 25 bases lay between the germline ends. The CDR3 coding sequence is TGTGCCAGCAGCCAAGCCGAGGTTTGGTCCAGGGACGACACCGGGGAGCTGTTTTTT. Translated: CASSQAEVWSRDDTGELFF. The whole variable domain, filled in from reference TRBV7-6 and TRBJ2-2, reads GAGVSQSPRYKVTKRGQDVALRCDPISGHVSLYWYRQALGQGPEFLTYFNYEAQQDKSGLPNDRFSAERPEGSISTLTIQRTEQRDSAMYRCASSQAEVWSRDDTGELFFGEGSRLTVL.

The J gene is TRBJ2-5, the V gene TRBV19, with 9 bases matching TRBD1. The CDR3 totals 14 residues. Germline V CDR1 and CDR2: LNHDA, SQIVND (reference sequence). Germline trimming cut 6 bases from V and 8 bases from J; bases unmatched to any gene: 10. CDR3 region: CASRHFGTGFTQYF. The CDR3 DNA reads as TGTGCCAGTAGGCATTTCGGGACAGGGTTCACCCAGTACTTC.

V and J are TRBV29-1 and TRBJ2-1; D gene unclear. CDR3 length: 11 residues. V was shortened by 4 bases and J by 2 bases, with 3 bases between the two germline ends. Germline CDR1 SQVTM, CDR2 ANQGSEA. CDR3 region: CSVGTYNEQFF. CDR3 coding DNA: TGCAGCGTTGGGACCTACAATGAGCAGTTCTTC.

The genes are TRBV5-6 and TRBJ2-1, with 7 bases lining up with TRBD2. Germline CDR1 reads SGHDT; CDR2 reads YYEEEE. This CDR3 is built from 14 residues. The V segment lost 5 bases and the J segment 7 bases; nucleotides outside the gene matches: 9. The CDR3 here is CASSWYAGANEQFF. CDR3 bases: TGTGCCAGCAGTTGGTACGCGGGAGCGAATGAGCAGTTCTTC.

This clone was observed a few times. This sequence joins TRBV19 and TRBJ2-2; TRBD2 aligns across 12 bases. The junction had 4 bases not matched to a gene; V was cut back by 9 bases and J by 2 bases. CDR1 is LNHDA and CDR2 is SQIVND in the germline V gene (reference sequence). CDR3 length equals 15 residues. The CDR3 loop reads CASRTSGTNTGELFF. The CDR3 DNA is TGTGCCAGCCGGACTAGCGGGACCAACACCGGGGAGCTGTTTTTT. Together with reference TRBV19 and TRBJ2-2, the CDR3 gives the full variable domain: DGGITQSPKYLFRKEGQNVTLSCEQNLNHDAMYWYRQDPGQGLRLIYYSQIVNDFQKGDIAEGYSVSREKKESFPLTVTSAQKNPTAFYLCASRTSGTNTGELFFGEGSRLTVL.

CDR3 loop: CAWQGMNTEAFF. Here the CDR3 DNA reads TGTGCCTGGCAGGGCATGAACACTGAAGCTTTCTTT. The gene calls are TRBV30 and TRBJ1-1, with D perhaps TRBD1 (5 bases). Germline V gene sequence: CDR1 GTSNPN, CDR2 SVGIG (reference sequence). This CDR3 comprises 12 residues. The germline V and J ends were trimmed by 5 bases and 0 bases, with 7 bases remaining between them. Based on the CDR3 plus reference TRBV30 and TRBJ1-1, the full variable domain is SQTIHQWPATLVQPVGSPLSLECTVEGTSNPNLYWYRQAAGRGLQLLFYSVGIGQISSEVPQNLSASRPQDRQFILSSKKLLLSDSGFYLCAWQGMNTEAFFGQGTRLTVV.

The chain uses TRBV6-1 and TRBJ1-4; TRBD1 aligns across 11 bases. The CDR3 consists of 14 residues. CDR1 is MNHNS and CDR2 is SASEGT in the germline V gene. V lost 5 bases to trimming and J lost 8 bases; unmatched junction nucleotides: 4. For the CDR3, the DNA is TGTGCCAGCAGTCAGGGACAGGGGGGGGAAAAACTGTTTTTT. Its protein is CASSQGQGGEKLFF.

The chain is built from TRBV13 and TRBJ2-7; 10 nucleotides align to TRBD1. The CDR3 spans 15 residues. J was trimmed by 5 bases and V by 3 bases; bases with no gene match: 7. The germline gives CDR1 PRHDT, CDR2 FYEKMQ (reference sequence). This CDR3 reads CASSLGGTGDHEQYF. In nucleotides, the CDR3 is TGTGCCAGCAGCTTGGGCGGGACAGGGGACCACGAGCAGTACTTC.

This clone was detected only once. The J gene is TRBJ2-7, the V gene TRBV2; perhaps D is TRBD1 or TRBD2 (5 bases each). V was trimmed by 0 bases and J by 2 bases, leaving 8 bases between them. The CDR3 loop spans 14 amino acids. CDR1 is SNHLY, CDR2 FYNNEI, per germline. This CDR3 is CASSEAGAAYEQYF. In DNA form, the CDR3 reads TGTGCCAGCAGTGAAGCCGGGGCAGCCTACGAGCAGTACTTC.

This chain uses TRBV28 with TRBJ2-5, with 7 nucleotides matching TRBD2. From germline, CDR1 is MDHEN and CDR2 SYDVKM. Trimming at V came to 5 bases and at J to 3 bases, leaving 12 bases not matched to a gene. This CDR3 is 16 amino acids long. Written as DNA, the CDR3 is TGTGCCAGCAGTGTAAGTTGGGCTAGCGGAGAAGAGACCCAGTACTTC. Translating it yields CASSVSWASGEETQYF.

The chain couples TRBV6-4 to TRBJ2-2; D may be TRBD1 (6 bases). This CDR3 has 15 residues. Germline V gives CDR1 MRHNA, CDR2 SNTAGT. Trimming stripped 0 bases from V and 6 bases from J, with 11 bases between. CDR3 sequence (DNA): TGTGCCAGCAGTGACTCGCCAGGGGCACCCGGGGAGCTGTTTTTT. It translates to CASSDSPGAPGELFF.

The genes are TRBV14 and TRBJ2-3; 10 nucleotides line up with TRBD2. The trim removed 6 bases at V and 7 bases at J, leaving 7 bases unmatched. The CDR3 totals 14 residues. CDR1 SGHDN and CDR2 FVKESK come from the germline V gene. The CDR3 protein is CASRVASGSYTQYF. CDR3 DNA sequence: TGTGCCAGCAGGGTGGCTAGCGGGAGTTATACGCAGTATTTT.

The gene calls are TRBV11-2 and TRBJ2-3; D perhaps matches TRBD1 (5 bases). Germline V gene data show CDR1 as SGHAT and CDR2 as FQNNGV. The CDR3 consists of 16 residues. The ends were cut back, 2 bases at V and 2 bases at J, with 14 bases in the middle. CDR3 coding DNA: TGTGCCAGCAGCTTATTCGAACAGGAGTTCACAGATACGCAGTATTTT. As protein: CASSLFEQEFTDTQYF.

V usage is TRBV7-6 and J usage is TRBJ2-3, with 9 bases identical to TRBD1. With 4 bases clipped from V and 2 bases from J, the junction kept 7 bases outside the gene matches. The germline V gene encodes CDR1 SGHVS and CDR2 FNYEAQ. This CDR3 spans 16 amino acids. The CDR3 sequence is CASSSTTGGATDTQYF. The CDR3 coding sequence is TGTGCCAGCAGCTCAACGACAGGGGGGGCCACAGATACGCAGTATTTT.

This chain joins TRBV2 and TRBJ2-5, with a tentative D call TRBD1 (6 bases). Germline V gene lookup returns CDR1 SNHLY and CDR2 FYNNEI. The CDR3 has 14 residues. V was pared by 6 bases and J by 5 bases, with 16 bases between. The CDR3 protein is CASRATGRAETQYF. Here the CDR3 DNA reads TGTGCCAGCAGGGCCACAGGGAGAGCTGAGACCCAGTACTTC.

The V gene is TRBV5-1, the J gene TRBJ2-7; D is unresolved. Germline CDR1 reads SGHRS; CDR2 reads YFSETQ. The CDR3 extends over 14 amino acids. The germline V and J ends were trimmed by 2 bases and 5 bases, with 14 bases remaining between them. CDR3 sequence: CASSFGSGPNEQYF. The CDR3 nucleotides read TGCGCCAGCAGCTTCGGCTCCGGGCCGAACGAGCAGTACTTC. The full variable domain, in which reference TRBV5-1 and TRBJ2-7 provide the parts outside the CDR3, is KAGVTQTPRYLIKTRGQQVTLSCSPISGHRSVSWYQQTPGQGLQFLFEYFSETQRNKGNFPGRFSGRQFSNSRSEMNVSTLELGDSALYLCASSFGSGPNEQYFGPGTRLTVT.

The rearrangement uses TRBV6-5 and TRBJ2-5; D is possibly TRBD2 (5 bases). Trimming left V 0 bases short and J 5 bases short, with 13 bases between. The CDR3 totals 15 residues. Germline values: CDR1 MNHEY, CDR2 SVGAGI. For the CDR3, the DNA is TGTGCCAGCAGTTACTCTGCTAGCTTGAGGGAGACCCAGTACTTC. Protein: CASSYSASLRETQYF.

The gene calls are TRBV9 and TRBJ2-1; 10 positions agree with TRBD1. The CDR3 runs 16 residues. Germline lookup yields CDR1 SGDLS and CDR2 YYNGEE. J was trimmed by 6 bases and V by 3 bases; bases with no gene match: 9. CDR3: CASSESGTGVRNEQFF. CDR3 nucleotides: TGTGCCAGCAGCGAAAGCGGGACAGGGGTCCGCAATGAGCAGTTCTTC.

The V call is TRBV29-1, the J call TRBJ2-4, with a possible D match to TRBD2 (6 bases). The V and J ends lost 5 bases and 1 base respectively, with 18 bases between them. This CDR3 spans 16 amino acids. Germline V gene sequence: CDR1 SQVTM, CDR2 ANQGSEA. The CDR3 protein is CSVSGTSGRAKNIQYF. DNA of the CDR3: TGCAGCGTTTCGGGGACTTCGGGTAGGGCCAAAAACATTCAGTACTTC.

The rearrangement joins TRBV18 to TRBJ2-7, with a tentative D call TRBD1 (5 bases). CDR3 length: 13 amino acids. Per the germline V gene, CDR1 is KGHSH and CDR2 is LQKENI. V was trimmed by 3 bases and J by 3 bases, leaving 9 bases between them. The CDR3 loop reads CASSPTGYYEQYF. The CDR3 DNA sequence: TGTGCCAGCTCACCCACAGGCTACTACGAGCAGTACTTC.

J is TRBJ1-2 and V is TRBV25-1; TRBD1 agrees at 10 bases. The CDR3 consists of 15 residues. Germline V gives CDR1 MGHDK, CDR2 SYGVNS. V lost 4 bases, J lost 3 bases, and 5 bases stayed unmatched. The CDR3 reads CASSGWDRGDYGYTF. In DNA form, the CDR3 reads TGTGCCAGCAGTGGCTGGGACAGGGGTGACTATGGCTACACCTTC.

The chain employs TRBV6-5 and TRBJ2-7, with D tentatively TRBD1 (5 bases). V lost 0 bases to trimming and J lost 9 bases, with 12 bases between them. CDR1 and CDR2 from the germline V gene are MNHEY and SVGAGI. The CDR3 consists of 13 residues. This CDR3 is CASSYSTGSVQYF. CDR3 in DNA: TGTGCCAGCAGTTACTCCACAGGCTCCGTGCAGTACTTC.

J is TRBJ2-3 and V is TRBV28, with 9 bases fitting TRBD2. Germline-derived CDR1 and CDR2 are MDHEN and SYDVKM. Trimming cost V 7 bases and J 2 bases; bases outside gene matches: 4. The CDR3 covers 14 residues. CDR3 amino acids: CASKQRGDTDTQYF. CDR3 nucleotide sequence: TGTGCCAGCAAGCAGCGGGGGGACACAGATACGCAGTATTTT. The variable domain in full, completed from reference TRBV28 and TRBJ2-3, reads DVKVTQSSRYLVKRTGEKVFLECVQDMDHENMFWYRQDPGLGLRLIYFSYDVKMKEKGDIPEGYSVSREKKERFSLILESASTNQTSMYLCASKQRGDTDTQYFGPGTRLTVL.

The chain uses TRBV2 and TRBJ2-1, with TRBD2 matching 12 bases. Germline V gene data show CDR1 as SNHLY and CDR2 as FYNNEI. After removal of 7 bases from V and 7 bases from J, the junction contained 5 bases not matched to a gene. The CDR3 totals 14 residues. This chain's CDR3 is CASKTSGRGNEQFF. For the CDR3, the DNA is TGTGCCAGCAAGACTAGCGGGAGAGGTAATGAGCAGTTCTTC.